A selection of T cell receptor beta chains follows, all from one sample in a study of T cell responses to AZD1222 COVID-19 vaccine. Profiling relied on immunoSEQ multiplex PCR, and the TCRdb table lists in-frame clones only, not all of them. Of over 120,000 clones detected, about nine tenths appear once; the ten largest clones hold about 5%. The sample here was peripheral blood, taken on day 0 of AZD1222 vaccination. The source is an adult in good health. CDR3s include the opening cysteine and the closing phenylalanine or tryptophan. The D gene is left open where the match is weak. Rows give clone size only sometimes, using once, few, many, or a class for an expanded clone.

clone_size,v_call,d_call,j_call,cdr3_aa,cdr3_nt
NA,TRBV12-3/TRBV12-4,NA,TRBJ1-1,CASSFGVTEAFF,TGTGCCAGCAGCTTCGGGGTTACTGAAGCTTTCTTT
NA,TRBV5-1,NA,TRBJ2-7,CASRVRQGAYEQYF,TGCGCCAGCAGAGTTCGGCAGGGTGCCTACGAGCAGTACTTC
NA,TRBV27,NA,TRBJ2-1,CASTVTGGPVEQFF,TGTGCCAGCACCGTAACCGGAGGGCCAGTTGAGCAGTTCTTC
NA,TRBV28,TRBD2,TRBJ2-3,CASSSPELAGGFTDTQYF,TGTGCCAGCAGTTCCCCGGAACTAGCGGGCGGATTCACAGATACGCAGTATTTT
NA,TRBV5-1,NA,TRBJ2-1,CASSFTKSRYNEQFF,TGCGCCAGCAGCTTCACGAAATCTCGATACAATGAGCAGTTCTTC
NA,TRBV5-4,TRBD1,TRBJ1-6,CASSPQGHVSPLHF,TGTGCCAGCAGCCCACAGGGGCATGTTTCACCCCTCCACTTT
NA,TRBV5-4,TRBD2,TRBJ2-7,CASSPSPGGPYEQYF,TGTGCCAGCAGCCCATCGCCGGGGGGTCCCTACGAGCAGTACTTC
NA,TRBV6-1,NA,TRBJ1-1,CASSEAGDTEAFF,TGTGCCAGCAGTGAAGCCGGGGACACTGAAGCTTTCTTT
NA,TRBV28,NA,TRBJ1-3,CASSSPGLEGGNTIYF,TGTGCCAGCAGTTCCCCCGGGTTGGAGGGGGGAAACACCATATATTTT
once,TRBV23-1,TRBD1,TRBJ2-7,CASSQSSLTGEEQYF,TGCGCCAGCAGTCAATCATCGTTGACAGGGGAAGAGCAGTACTTC
NA,TRBV5-4,NA,TRBJ1-2,CASSSDPTVNYGYTF,TGTGCCAGCAGCTCGGACCCTACAGTTAACTATGGCTACACCTTC
NA,TRBV11-3,TRBD2,TRBJ2-1,CASSFGGLIGEQFF,TGTGCCAGCAGCTTCGGGGGGTTGATTGGTGAGCAGTTCTTC
NA,TRBV7-2,NA,TRBJ1-1,CASSRTAGAYTEAFF,TGTGCCAGCAGCAGGACGGCAGGAGCTTACACTGAAGCTTTCTTT
NA,TRBV27,TRBD2,TRBJ2-1,CASSSPGLGLREQFF,TGTGCCAGCAGTTCACCGGGACTAGGCCTTCGGGAGCAGTTCTTC
NA,TRBV23-1,NA,TRBJ1-2,CANYRVYGYTF,TGCGCCAACTATCGGGTTTATGGCTACACCTTC
NA,TRBV5-8,TRBD1,TRBJ1-4,CASSLDRGRSEKLFF,TGTGCCAGCAGCTTGGATAGGGGGCGGAGTGAAAAACTGTTTTTT
NA,TRBV4-2,TRBD1,TRBJ2-7,CASSPSGQLRSEQYF,TGTGCCAGCAGCCCCTCGGGACAGCTCAGGAGTGAGCAGTACTTC
NA,TRBV7-9,NA,TRBJ1-5,CASSLGGGNQPQHF,TGTGCCAGCAGCTTAGGGGGGGGAAATCAGCCCCAGCATTTT
NA,TRBV2,NA,TRBJ2-3,CASSEARGIADTQYF,TGTGCCAGCAGTGAAGCGAGGGGTATCGCAGATACGCAGTATTTT
NA,TRBV5-1,NA,TRBJ1-5,CASSLEGISNQPQHF,TGCGCCAGCAGCTTAGAGGGGATCAGCAATCAGCCCCAGCATTTT
NA,TRBV9,NA,TRBJ1-6,CASSVEGQTLDSPLHF,TGTGCCAGCAGCGTAGAAGGACAGACCCTGGATTCACCCCTCCACTTT
NA,TRBV9,NA,TRBJ2-3,CASSADGADTQYF,TGTGCCAGCAGCGCGGACGGTGCAGATACGCAGTATTTT
NA,TRBV24-1,NA,TRBJ1-2,CATSEAVGGYTF,TGTGCCACCAGTGAGGCGGTGGGTGGCTACACCTTC
NA,TRBV3-1/TRBV3-2,NA,TRBJ1-5,CASSQGGGTPQPQHF,TGTGCCAGCAGCCAAGGAGGGGGGACTCCTCAGCCCCAGCATTTT
once,TRBV28,NA,TRBJ2-7,CASEADYEQYF,TGTGCCAGCGAGGCGGACTACGAGCAGTACTTC
NA,TRBV29-1,TRBD1,TRBJ1-2,CSGRDRDTYGYTF,TGCAGCGGACGGGACAGGGATACCTATGGCTACACCTTC
NA,TRBV2,TRBD2,TRBJ2-1,CASRSSGGAYNEQFF,TGTGCCAGCAGGTCTAGCGGGGGGGCCTACAATGAGCAGTTCTTC
NA,TRBV28,NA,TRBJ1-5,CASSTLIGTSNQPQHF,TGTGCCAGCAGCACCTTAATCGGGACAAGCAATCAGCCCCAGCATTTT
NA,TRBV11-2,TRBD1,TRBJ1-2,CASSPGQGFYGYTF,TGTGCCAGCAGCCCGGGACAGGGGTTCTATGGCTACACCTTC
NA,TRBV3-1/TRBV3-2,NA,TRBJ1-1,CASSHPRTGNTEAFF,TGTGCCAGCAGCCACCCGAGGACGGGGAACACTGAAGCTTTCTTT
NA,TRBV29-1,NA,TRBJ2-1,CSVDKRSGANEQFF,TGCAGCGTTGATAAGAGGTCGGGGGCCAATGAGCAGTTCTTC
NA,TRBV10-3,NA,TRBJ2-7,CAIKQGAYEQYF,TGTGCCATCAAGCAGGGAGCCTACGAGCAGTACTTC
NA,TRBV10-2,TRBD2,TRBJ2-3,CASRPSGVGTDTQYF,TGCGCCAGCAGACCAAGCGGGGTCGGGACAGATACGCAGTATTTT
once,TRBV5-1,TRBD2,TRBJ2-7,CASSKTTSGRGYEQYF,TGCGCCAGCAGCAAAACCACTAGCGGGAGGGGGTACGAGCAGTACTTC
once,TRBV18,NA,TRBJ1-2,CASSPSGDGYTF,TGTGCCAGCTCACCTTCCGGGGATGGCTACACCTTC
once,TRBV28,TRBD1,TRBJ2-4,CASTEQGGAKNIQYF,TGTGCCAGCACCGAACAGGGGGGAGCCAAAAACATTCAGTACTTC
NA,TRBV21-1,NA,TRBJ2-7,CASSKGGNRWRTYEQYF,TGTGCCAGCAGCAAAGGGGGGAACAGGTGGAGGACCTACGAGCAGTACTTC
NA,TRBV2,TRBD2,TRBJ2-7,CASSRTSGPSYEQYF,TGTGCCAGCAGCCGGACTAGCGGCCCCTCCTACGAGCAGTACTTC
NA,TRBV10-3,TRBD1,TRBJ2-4,CAIREGTGGSQGAKNIQYF,TGTGCCATCAGGGAGGGGACAGGGGGATCTCAGGGAGCCAAAAACATTCAGTACTTC
NA,TRBV7-9,NA,TRBJ2-7,CASSSPGEFYEQYF,TGTGCCAGCAGCTCCCCGGGGGAGTTCTACGAGCAGTACTTC
once,TRBV5-1,NA,TRBJ2-3,CASSLHTDTQYF,TGCGCCAGCAGCCTTCACACAGATACGCAGTATTTT
NA,TRBV5-8,TRBD2,TRBJ2-3,CASSIRGSYTDTQYF,TGTGCCAGCAGCATTCGCGGGAGTTACACAGATACGCAGTATTTT
once,TRBV28,NA,TRBJ1-5,CASLQFPSNQPQHF,TGTGCCAGTTTACAGTTCCCTAGCAATCAGCCCCAGCATTTT
NA,TRBV9,NA,TRBJ1-2,CASSVGSYSEWGYTF,TGTGCCAGCAGCGTAGGGTCTTACTCCGAGTGGGGCTACACCTTC
NA,TRBV2,NA,TRBJ1-5,CASSDRTANQPQHF,TGTGCCAGCAGTGATAGGACAGCTAATCAGCCCCAGCATTTT
few,TRBV28,NA,TRBJ2-3,CASSQRSRTDTQYF,TGTGCCAGCAGCCAGCGTTCCCGCACAGATACGCAGTATTTT
NA,TRBV5-4,NA,TRBJ1-2,CASSLMSKRDYGYTF,TGTGCCAGCAGCTTGATGTCAAAAAGGGACTATGGCTACACCTTC
NA,TRBV4-1,NA,TRBJ2-7,CASSQELGWEQYF,TGCGCCAGCAGCCAAGAATTGGGGTGGGAGCAGTACTTC
NA,TRBV19,TRBD2,TRBJ2-6,CASSTLWGGSSSGANVLTF,TGTGCCAGTAGTACCCTATGGGGGGGATCGAGCTCTGGGGCCAACGTCCTGACTTTC
NA,TRBV5-1,NA,TRBJ2-1,CASSLEGATSLSDNEQFF,TGCGCCAGCAGCTTGGAGGGGGCGACTAGCTTATCGGACAATGAGCAGTTCTTC
NA,TRBV29-1,TRBD2,TRBJ2-7,CSARTSGGSGEYF,TGCAGCGCTCGGACTAGCGGGGGGTCAGGAGAGTACTTC
few,TRBV18,TRBD1,TRBJ2-2,CASSRPGQKNTGELFF,TGTGCCAGCTCACGGCCGGGACAGAAAAACACCGGGGAGCTGTTTTTT
NA,TRBV3-1/TRBV3-2,TRBD2,TRBJ2-1,CASSQEAPGGWNEQFF,TGTGCCAGCAGCCAAGAAGCCCCCGGGGGGTGGAATGAGCAGTTCTTC
NA,TRBV5-1,NA,TRBJ1-6,CASSPRTANSPLHF,TGCGCCAGCAGCCCTCGGACAGCTAATTCACCCCTCCACTTT
NA,TRBV27,TRBD1,TRBJ2-7,CASRPGTAKPYEQYF,TGTGCCAGCAGACCTGGGACAGCGAAACCCTACGAGCAGTACTTC
once,TRBV18,NA,TRBJ1-1,CASSPLAGENTEAFF,TGTGCCAGCTCACCACTAGCAGGCGAGAACACTGAAGCTTTCTTT